This T cell receptor beta chain came from a study of T cell responses to AZD1222 COVID-19 vaccine. Data came from immunoSEQ multiplex PCR; TCRdb stores just in-frame clones and leaves some out. The top ten hold 2.2% of the sample, which has approximately 110,000 clones, approximately 96% seen once. Study-level findings and limits: Dominant CD4 TCR responses targeted spike regions 160-218 and 743-854. Donor demographics were predominantly white British with a female majority; clonal diversity may be underestimated. Spike-specific TCRs gained breadth and depth after people received two AZD1222 doses. Unmutated variant regions reportedly attract nearly half of all spike-specific TCRs.

A note on this clone: Its antigen remains unknown.

This CDR3 has 16 amino acids. V gave up 0 bases and J gave up 3 bases; unmatched junction bases: 1. Germline V gives CDR1 SGHRS, CDR2 YFSETQ. This sequence originates from an adult in good health. The V gene is TRBV5-1, the J gene TRBJ2-1; 12 positions match TRBD1. The starting material was peripheral blood, obtained on day 0 of AZD1222 vaccination. CDR3 residues: CASSLGDRGLYNEQFF. The CDR3 nucleotides read TGCGCCAGCAGCTTGGGGGACAGGGGGCTCTACAATGAGCAGTTCTTC.